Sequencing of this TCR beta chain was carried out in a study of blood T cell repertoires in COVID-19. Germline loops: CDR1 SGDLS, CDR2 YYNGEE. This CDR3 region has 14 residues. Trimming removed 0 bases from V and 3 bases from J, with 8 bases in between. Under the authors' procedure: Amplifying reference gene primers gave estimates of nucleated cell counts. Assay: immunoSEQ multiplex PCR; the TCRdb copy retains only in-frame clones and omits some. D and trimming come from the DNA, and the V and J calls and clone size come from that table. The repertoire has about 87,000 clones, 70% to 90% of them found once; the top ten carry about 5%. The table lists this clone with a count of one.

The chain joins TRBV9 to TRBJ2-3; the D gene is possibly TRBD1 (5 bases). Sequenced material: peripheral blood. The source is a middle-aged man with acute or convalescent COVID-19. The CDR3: CASSVVTGTDTQYF. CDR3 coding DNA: TGTGCCAGCAGCGTAGTAACAGGTACAGATACGCAGTATTTT.